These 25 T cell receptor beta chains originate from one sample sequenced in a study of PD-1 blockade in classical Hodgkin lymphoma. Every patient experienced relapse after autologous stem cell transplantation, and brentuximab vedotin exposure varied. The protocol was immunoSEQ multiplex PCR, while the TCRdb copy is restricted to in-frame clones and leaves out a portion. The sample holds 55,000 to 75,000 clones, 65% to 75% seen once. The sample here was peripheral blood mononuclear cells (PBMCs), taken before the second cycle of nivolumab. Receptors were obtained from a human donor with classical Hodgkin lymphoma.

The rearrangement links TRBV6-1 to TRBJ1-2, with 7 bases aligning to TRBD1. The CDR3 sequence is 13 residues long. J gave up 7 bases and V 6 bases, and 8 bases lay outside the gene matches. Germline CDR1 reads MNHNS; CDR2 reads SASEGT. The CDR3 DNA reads TGTGCCAGCAGATCCACAGGGGTGGTTGGCTACACCTTC. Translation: CASRSTGVVGYTF.

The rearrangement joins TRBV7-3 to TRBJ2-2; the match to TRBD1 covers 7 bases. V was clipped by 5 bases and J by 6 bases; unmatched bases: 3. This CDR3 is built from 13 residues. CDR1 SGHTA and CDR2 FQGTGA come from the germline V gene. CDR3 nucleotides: TGTGCCAGCAGCCTCGGACAGGCCGGGGAGCTGTTTTTT. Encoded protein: CASSLGQAGELFF.

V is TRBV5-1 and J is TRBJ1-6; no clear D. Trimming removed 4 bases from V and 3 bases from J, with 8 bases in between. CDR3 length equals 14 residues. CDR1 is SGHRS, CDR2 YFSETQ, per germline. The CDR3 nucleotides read TGCGCCAGCAGCCCCGGGGACTATAATTCACCCCTCCACTTT. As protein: CASSPGDYNSPLHF. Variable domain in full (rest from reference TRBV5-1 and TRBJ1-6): KAGVTQTPRYLIKTRGQQVTLSCSPISGHRSVSWYQQTPGQGLQFLFEYFSETQRNKGNFPGRFSGRQFSNSRSEMNVSTLELGDSALYLCASSPGDYNSPLHFGNGTRLTVT.

CDR3 sequence: CASSPTGPPGYTF. The CDR3 DNA sequence: TGTGCCAGCAGTCCTACAGGGCCCCCTGGCTACACCTTC. The chain uses TRBV25-1 and TRBJ1-2, with a weak D call TRBD1 (6 bases). Germline lookup yields CDR1 MGHDK and CDR2 SYGVNS. The CDR3 extends over 13 amino acids. V lost 5 bases, J lost 7 bases, and 14 bases lay in between.

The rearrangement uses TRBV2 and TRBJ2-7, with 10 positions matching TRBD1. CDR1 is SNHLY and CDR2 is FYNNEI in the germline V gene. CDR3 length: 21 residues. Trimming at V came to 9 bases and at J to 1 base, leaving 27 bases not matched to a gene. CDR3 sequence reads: CASHPGQGTDRGIYGSYEQYF. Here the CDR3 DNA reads TGTGCCAGTCATCCGGGACAGGGGACGGACCGCGGCATTTACGGGTCCTACGAGCAGTACTTC.

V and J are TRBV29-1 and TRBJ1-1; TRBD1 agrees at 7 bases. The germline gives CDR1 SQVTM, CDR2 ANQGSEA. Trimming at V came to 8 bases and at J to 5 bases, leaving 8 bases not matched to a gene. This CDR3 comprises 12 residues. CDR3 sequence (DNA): TGCAGCTCCTGGACAGGAGGGACTGAAGCTTTCTTT. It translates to CSSWTGGTEAFF.

The CDR3 here is CASSVVSGQGFDEQFF. As DNA, the CDR3 is TGTGCCAGCAGTGTCGTCTCGGGACAGGGTTTTGATGAGCAGTTCTTC. The J gene is TRBJ2-1, the V gene TRBV28, with 9 bases matching TRBD1. In germline, CDR1 is MDHEN, CDR2 SYDVKM. This CDR3 contains 16 residues. Germline trimming cut 5 bases from V and 8 bases from J; bases unmatched to any gene: 13. Complete variable domain (other parts from reference TRBV28 and TRBJ2-1): DVKVTQSSRYLVKRTGEKVFLECVQDMDHENMFWYRQDPGLGLRLIYFSYDVKMKEKGDIPEGYSVSREKKERFSLILESASTNQTSMYLCASSVVSGQGFDEQFFGPGTRLTVL.

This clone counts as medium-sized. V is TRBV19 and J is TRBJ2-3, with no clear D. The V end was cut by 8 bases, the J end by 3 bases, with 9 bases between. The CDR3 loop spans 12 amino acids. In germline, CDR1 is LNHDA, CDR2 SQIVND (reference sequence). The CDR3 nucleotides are TGTGCCAGTTCCCGAGTTACAGATACGCAGTATTTT. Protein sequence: CASSRVTDTQYF.

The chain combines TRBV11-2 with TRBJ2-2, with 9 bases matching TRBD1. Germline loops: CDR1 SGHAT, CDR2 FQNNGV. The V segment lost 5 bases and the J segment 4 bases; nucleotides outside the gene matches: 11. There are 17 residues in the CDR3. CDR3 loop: CASSLRDRVGGTGELFF. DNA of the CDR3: TGTGCCAGCAGCCTCAGGGACAGGGTCGGTGGCACCGGGGAGCTGTTTTTT.

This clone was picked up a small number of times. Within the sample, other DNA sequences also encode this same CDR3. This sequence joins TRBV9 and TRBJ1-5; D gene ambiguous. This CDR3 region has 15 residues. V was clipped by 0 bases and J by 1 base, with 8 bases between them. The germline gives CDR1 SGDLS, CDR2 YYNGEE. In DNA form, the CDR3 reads TGTGCCAGCAGCGTAGACGGGGTAAGCAATCAGCCCCAGCATTTT. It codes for CASSVDGVSNQPQHF.

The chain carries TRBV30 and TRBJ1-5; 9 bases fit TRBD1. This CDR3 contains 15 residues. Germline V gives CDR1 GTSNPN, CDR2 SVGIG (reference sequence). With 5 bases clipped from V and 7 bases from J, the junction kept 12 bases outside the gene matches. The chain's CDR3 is CAWGTGTGSEQPQHF. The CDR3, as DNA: TGTGCCTGGGGGACCGGGACAGGGAGCGAGCAGCCCCAGCATTTT.

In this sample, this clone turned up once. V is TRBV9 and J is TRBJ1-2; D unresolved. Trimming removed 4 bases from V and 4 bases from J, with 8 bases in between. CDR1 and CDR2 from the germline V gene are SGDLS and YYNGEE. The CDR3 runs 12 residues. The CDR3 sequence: CASSSGLYGYTF. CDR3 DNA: TGTGCCAGCAGCTCCGGCCTCTATGGCTACACCTTC. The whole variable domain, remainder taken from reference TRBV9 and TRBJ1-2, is DSGVTQTPKHLITATGQRVTLRCSPRSGDLSVYWYQQSLDQGLQFLIQYYNGEERAKGNILERFSAQQFPDLHSELNLSSLELGDSALYFCASSSGLYGYTFGSGTRLTVV.

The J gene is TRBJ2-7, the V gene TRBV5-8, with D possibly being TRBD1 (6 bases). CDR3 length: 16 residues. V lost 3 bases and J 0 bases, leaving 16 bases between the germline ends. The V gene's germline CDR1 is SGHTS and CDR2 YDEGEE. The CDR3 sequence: CASSWGQAYVSYEQYF. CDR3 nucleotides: TGTGCCAGCAGCTGGGGGCAGGCGTATGTCTCCTACGAGCAGTACTTC.

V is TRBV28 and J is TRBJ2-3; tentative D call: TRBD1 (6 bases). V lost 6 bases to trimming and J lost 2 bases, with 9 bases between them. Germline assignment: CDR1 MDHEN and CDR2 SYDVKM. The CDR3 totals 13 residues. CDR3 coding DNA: TGTGCCAGCAGGGGGGCTGCCACAGATACGCAGTATTTT. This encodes CASRGAATDTQYF.

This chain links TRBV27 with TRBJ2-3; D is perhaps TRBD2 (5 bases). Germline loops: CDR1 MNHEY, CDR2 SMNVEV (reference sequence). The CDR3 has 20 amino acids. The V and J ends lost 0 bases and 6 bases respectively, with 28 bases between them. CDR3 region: CASSLSIARLTLGSADTQYF. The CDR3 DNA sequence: TGTGCCAGCAGTTTATCGATAGCGAGACTAACCTTGGGATCCGCCGATACGCAGTATTTT.

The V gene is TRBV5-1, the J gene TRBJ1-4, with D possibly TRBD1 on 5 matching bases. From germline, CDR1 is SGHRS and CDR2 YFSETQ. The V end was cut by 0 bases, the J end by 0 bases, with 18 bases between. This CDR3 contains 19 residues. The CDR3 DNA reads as TGCGCCAGCAGCTTGGGATTATGGGGGTTCAATGCAACTAATGAAAAACTGTTTTTT. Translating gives CASSLGLWGFNATNEKLFF.

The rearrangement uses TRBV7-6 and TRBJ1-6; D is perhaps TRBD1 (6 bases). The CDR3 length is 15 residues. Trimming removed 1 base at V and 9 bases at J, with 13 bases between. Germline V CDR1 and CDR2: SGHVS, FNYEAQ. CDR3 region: CASSLVGARGSPLHF. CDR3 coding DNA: TGTGCCAGCAGCTTAGTGGGGGCGCGGGGTTCACCCCTCCACTTT.

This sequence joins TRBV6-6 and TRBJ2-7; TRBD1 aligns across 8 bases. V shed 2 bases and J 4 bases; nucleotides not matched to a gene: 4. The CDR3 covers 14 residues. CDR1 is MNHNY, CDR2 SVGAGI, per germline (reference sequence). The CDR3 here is CASSYLRQGYEQYF. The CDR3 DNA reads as TGTGCCAGCAGTTACCTAAGACAGGGGTACGAGCAGTACTTC.

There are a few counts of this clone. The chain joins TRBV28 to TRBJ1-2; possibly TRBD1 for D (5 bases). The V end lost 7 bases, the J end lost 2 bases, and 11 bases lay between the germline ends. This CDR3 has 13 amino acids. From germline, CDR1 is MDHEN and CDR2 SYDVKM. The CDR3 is CASTGRMNYGYTF. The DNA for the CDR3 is TGTGCCAGCACGGGACGGATGAACTATGGCTACACCTTC.

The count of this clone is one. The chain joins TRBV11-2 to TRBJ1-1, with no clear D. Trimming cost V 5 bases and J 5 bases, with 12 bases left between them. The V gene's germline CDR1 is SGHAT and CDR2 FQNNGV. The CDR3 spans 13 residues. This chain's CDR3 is CASSRVGKTEAFF. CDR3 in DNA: TGTGCCAGCAGCCGGGTAGGAAAAACTGAAGCTTTCTTT.

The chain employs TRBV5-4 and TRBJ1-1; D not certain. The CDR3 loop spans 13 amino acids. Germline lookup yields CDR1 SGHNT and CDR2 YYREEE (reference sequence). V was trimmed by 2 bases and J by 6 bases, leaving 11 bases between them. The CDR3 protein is CASSLRGSAEAFF. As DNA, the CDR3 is TGTGCCAGCAGCTTAAGAGGGTCGGCTGAAGCTTTCTTT.

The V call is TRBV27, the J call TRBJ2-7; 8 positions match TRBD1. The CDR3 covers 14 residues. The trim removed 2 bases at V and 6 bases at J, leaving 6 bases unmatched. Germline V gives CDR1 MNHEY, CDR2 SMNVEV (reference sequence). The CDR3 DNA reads TGTGCCAGCAGTTTAGCGACAGGGGTTGGCGAGCAGTACTTC. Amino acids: CASSLATGVGEQYF.

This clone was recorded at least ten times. The CDR3 sequence: CASSSIEQGLVGYTF. The CDR3 bases are TGTGCCAGTAGCAGTATTGAGCAGGGATTGGTAGGCTACACCTTC. V usage is TRBV19 and J usage is TRBJ1-2, with a weak D call TRBD1 (5 bases). CDR3 length: 15 amino acids. From germline, CDR1 is LNHDA and CDR2 SQIVND (reference sequence). Trimming removed 6 bases from V and 8 bases from J, with 22 bases in between.

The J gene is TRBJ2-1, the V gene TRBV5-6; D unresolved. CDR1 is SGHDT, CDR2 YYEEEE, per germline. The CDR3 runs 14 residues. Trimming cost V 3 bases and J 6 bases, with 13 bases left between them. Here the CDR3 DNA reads TGTGCCAGCAGCTCGCCGATGGGCCGCAATGAGCAGTTCTTC. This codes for CASSSPMGRNEQFF.

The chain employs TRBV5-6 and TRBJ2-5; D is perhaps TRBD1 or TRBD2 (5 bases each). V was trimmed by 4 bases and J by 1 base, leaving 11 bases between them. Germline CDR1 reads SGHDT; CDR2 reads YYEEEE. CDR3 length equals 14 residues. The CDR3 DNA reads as TGTGCCAGCAGCCCCCGGGACCTCCAAGAGACCCAGTACTTC. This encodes CASSPRDLQETQYF.